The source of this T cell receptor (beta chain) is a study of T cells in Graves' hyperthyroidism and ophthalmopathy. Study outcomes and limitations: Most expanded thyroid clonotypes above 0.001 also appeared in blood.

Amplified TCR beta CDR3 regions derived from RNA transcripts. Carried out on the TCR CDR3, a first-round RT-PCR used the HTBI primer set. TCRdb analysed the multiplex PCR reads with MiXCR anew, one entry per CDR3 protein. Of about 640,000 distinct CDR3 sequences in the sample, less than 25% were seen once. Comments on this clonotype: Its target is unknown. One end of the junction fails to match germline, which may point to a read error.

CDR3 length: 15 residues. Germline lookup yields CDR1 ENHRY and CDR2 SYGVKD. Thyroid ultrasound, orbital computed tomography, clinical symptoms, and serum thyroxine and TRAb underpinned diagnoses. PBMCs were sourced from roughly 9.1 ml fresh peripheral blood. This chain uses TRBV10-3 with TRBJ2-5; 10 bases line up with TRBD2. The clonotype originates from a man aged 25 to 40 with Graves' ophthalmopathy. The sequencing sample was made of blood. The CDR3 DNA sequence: TGTGCCATCAGCCGAGGACTAGCGGATGGAGAGGCCCAGTACTTC. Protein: CAISRGLADGEAQYF.